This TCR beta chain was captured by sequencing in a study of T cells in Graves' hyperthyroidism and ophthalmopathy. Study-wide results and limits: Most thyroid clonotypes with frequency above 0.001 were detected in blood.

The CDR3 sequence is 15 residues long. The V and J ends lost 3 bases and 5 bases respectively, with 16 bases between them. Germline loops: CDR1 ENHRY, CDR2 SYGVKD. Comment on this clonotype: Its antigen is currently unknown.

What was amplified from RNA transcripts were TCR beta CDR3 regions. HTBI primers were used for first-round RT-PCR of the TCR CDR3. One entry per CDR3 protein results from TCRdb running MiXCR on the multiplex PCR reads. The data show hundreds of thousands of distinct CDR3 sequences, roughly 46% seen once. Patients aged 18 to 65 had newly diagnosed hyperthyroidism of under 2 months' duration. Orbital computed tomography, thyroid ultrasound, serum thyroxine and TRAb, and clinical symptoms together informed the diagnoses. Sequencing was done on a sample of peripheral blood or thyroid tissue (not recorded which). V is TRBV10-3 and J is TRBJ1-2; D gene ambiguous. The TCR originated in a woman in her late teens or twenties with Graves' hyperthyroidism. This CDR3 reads CAISEPRRLPYGYTF. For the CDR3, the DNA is TGTGCCATCAGTGAACCGAGGCGGCTGCCTTATGGCTACACCTTC.